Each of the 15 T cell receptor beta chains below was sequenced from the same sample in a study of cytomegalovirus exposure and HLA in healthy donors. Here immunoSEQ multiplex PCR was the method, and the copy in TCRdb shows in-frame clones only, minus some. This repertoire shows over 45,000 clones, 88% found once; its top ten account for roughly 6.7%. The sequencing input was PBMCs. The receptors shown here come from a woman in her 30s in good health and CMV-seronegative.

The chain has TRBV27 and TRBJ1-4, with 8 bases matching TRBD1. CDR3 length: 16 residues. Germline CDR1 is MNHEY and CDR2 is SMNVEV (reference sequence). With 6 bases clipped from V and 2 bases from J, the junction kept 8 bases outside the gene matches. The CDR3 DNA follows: TGTGCCAGCAGCTATACAGGGGGTATGACTAATGAAAAACTGTTTTTT. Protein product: CASSYTGGMTNEKLFF.

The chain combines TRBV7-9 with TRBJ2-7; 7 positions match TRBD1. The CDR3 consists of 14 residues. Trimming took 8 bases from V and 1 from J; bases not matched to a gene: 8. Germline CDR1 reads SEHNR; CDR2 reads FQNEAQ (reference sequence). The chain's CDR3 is CASLQGLGSYEQYF. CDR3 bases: TGTGCCAGCCTACAGGGGCTAGGATCCTACGAGCAGTACTTC.

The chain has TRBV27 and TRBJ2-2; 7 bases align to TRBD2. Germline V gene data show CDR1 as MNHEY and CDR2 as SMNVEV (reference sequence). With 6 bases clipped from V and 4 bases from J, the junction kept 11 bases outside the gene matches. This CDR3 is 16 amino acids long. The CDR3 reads CASRVLAGRTTGELFF. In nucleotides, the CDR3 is TGTGCCAGCAGGGTCCTAGCCGGGAGGACCACCGGGGAGCTGTTTTTT.

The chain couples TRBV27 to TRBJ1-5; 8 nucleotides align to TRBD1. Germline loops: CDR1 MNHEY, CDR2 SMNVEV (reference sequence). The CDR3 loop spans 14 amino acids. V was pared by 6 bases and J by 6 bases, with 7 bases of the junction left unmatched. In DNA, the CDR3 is TGTGCCAGCAGAGGAGGGACAGGTACTCAGCCCCAGCATTTT. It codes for CASRGGTGTQPQHF.

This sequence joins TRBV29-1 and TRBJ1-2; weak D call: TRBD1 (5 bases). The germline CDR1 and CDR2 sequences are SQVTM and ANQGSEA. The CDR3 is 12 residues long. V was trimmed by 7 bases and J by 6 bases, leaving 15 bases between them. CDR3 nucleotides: TGCAGCGCCGATAGCCAGGGTCATGGCTACACCTTC. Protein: CSADSQGHGYTF.

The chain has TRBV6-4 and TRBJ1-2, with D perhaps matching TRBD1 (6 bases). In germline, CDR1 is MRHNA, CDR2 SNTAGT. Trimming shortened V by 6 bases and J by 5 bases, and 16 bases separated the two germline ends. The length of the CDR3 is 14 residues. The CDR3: CASRDRSTRYGYTF. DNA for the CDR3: TGTGCCAGCAGGGACAGATCCACTAGGTATGGCTACACCTTC.

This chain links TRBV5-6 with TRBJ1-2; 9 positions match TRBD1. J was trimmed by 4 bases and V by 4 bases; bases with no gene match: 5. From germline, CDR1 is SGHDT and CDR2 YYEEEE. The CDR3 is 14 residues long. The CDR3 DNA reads TGTGCCAGCAGCCCGGACAGGGGAAGCTATGGCTACACCTTC. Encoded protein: CASSPDRGSYGYTF.

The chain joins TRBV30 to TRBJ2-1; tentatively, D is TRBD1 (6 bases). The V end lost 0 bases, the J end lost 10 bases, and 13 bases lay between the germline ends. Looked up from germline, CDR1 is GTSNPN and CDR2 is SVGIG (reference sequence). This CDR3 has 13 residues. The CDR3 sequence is CAWSVGGVWEQFF. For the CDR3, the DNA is TGTGCCTGGAGTGTAGGGGGAGTATGGGAGCAGTTCTTC.

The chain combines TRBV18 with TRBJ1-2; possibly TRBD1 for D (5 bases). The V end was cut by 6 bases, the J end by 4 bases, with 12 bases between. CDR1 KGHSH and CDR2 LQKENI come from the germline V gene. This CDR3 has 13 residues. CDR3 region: CASSPDDSYGYTF. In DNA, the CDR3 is TGTGCCAGCTCGCCAGATGACAGCTATGGCTACACCTTC. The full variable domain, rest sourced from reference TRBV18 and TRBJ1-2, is NAGVMQNPRHLVRRRGQEARLRCSPMKGHSHVYWYRQLPEEGLKFMVYLQKENIIDESGMPKERFSAEFPKEGPSILRIQQVVRGDSAAYFCASSPDDSYGYTFGSGTRLTVV.

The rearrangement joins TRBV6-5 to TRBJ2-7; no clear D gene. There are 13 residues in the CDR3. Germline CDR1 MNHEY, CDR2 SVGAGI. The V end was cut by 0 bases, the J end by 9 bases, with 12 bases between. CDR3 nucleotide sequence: TGTGCCAGCAGTTACTCATGGCAGGTCGGGCAGTACTTC. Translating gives CASSYSWQVGQYF.

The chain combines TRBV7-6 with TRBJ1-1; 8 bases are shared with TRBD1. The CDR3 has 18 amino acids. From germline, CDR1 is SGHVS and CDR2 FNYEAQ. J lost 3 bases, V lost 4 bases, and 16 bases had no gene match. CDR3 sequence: CASSSALLTGASDTEAFF. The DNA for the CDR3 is TGTGCCAGCAGCTCCGCATTACTGACAGGGGCTTCGGACACTGAAGCTTTCTTT.

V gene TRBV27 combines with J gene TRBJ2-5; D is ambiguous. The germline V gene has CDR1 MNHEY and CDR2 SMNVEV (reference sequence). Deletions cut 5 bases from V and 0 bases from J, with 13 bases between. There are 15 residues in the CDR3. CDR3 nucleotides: TGTGCCAGCAGTGCCTTTAAACACAACCAAGAGACCCAGTACTTC. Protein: CASSAFKHNQETQYF.

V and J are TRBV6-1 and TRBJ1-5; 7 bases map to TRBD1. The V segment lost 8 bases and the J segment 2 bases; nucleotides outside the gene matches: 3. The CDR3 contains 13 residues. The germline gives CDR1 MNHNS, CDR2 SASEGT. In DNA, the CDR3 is TGTGCCAGCCGAGGACAGGGCAATCAGCCCCAGCATTTT. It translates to CASRGQGNQPQHF.

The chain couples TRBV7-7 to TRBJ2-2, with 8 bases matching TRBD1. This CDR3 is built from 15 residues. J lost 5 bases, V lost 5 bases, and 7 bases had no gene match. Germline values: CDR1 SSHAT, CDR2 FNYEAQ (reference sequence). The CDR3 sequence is CASSPGTGPTGELFF. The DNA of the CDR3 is TGTGCCAGCAGCCCCGGGACAGGACCAACCGGGGAGCTGTTTTTT.

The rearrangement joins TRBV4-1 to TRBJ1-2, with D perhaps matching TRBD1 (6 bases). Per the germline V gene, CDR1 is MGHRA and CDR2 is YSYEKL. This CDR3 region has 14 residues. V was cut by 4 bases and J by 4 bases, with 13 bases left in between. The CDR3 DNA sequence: TGCGCCAGCAGCCCACGGGACAACGTCTATGGCTACACCTTC. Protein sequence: CASSPRDNVYGYTF.